Detailed here is one T cell receptor beta chain. Its specificity is unknown. Data came from immunoSEQ multiplex PCR; TCRdb stores just in-frame clones and leaves some out. The repertoire has around 450,000 clones, roughly nine tenths of them found once; the top ten carry about 2.7%. Sample treatment: around 19 received Ad26.COV2.S at low or high dose, single or two shots; 5 received placebo; per-sample allocation not given. Day 63 after the first injection of vaccine or placebo was the sampling time. This adult donor, from Boston, was 18-55 years old. CDR1 and CDR2 from the germline V gene are KGHSH and LQKENI. With V trimmed by 6 bases and J by 7 bases, 10 bases remained unmatched. The CDR3 has 15 residues. This specimen comes from a study of Ad26.COV2.S vaccination and SARS-CoV-2 variants. Across the study: The authors gave Ad26.COV2.S intramuscularly, either once or twice 56 days apart.

Study-level points and caveats: TCR breadth and depth estimates may have understated total T cell responses. While placebo recipients had lower spike-specific TCR breadth, vaccine recipients had more.

The receptor comes from a person aged 18-65 years who received the Ad26.COV2.S COVID-19 vaccine or a placebo. The input for sequencing was peripheral blood, taken in a trial of Ad26.COV2.S vaccine versus placebo. This chain connects TRBV18 to TRBJ1-5; the match to TRBD1 covers 9 bases. The CDR3 DNA follows: TGTGCCAGCTCCCAGGGACAGGGAAGAGGCCAGCCCCAGCATTTT. Translated: CASSQGQGRGQPQHF.